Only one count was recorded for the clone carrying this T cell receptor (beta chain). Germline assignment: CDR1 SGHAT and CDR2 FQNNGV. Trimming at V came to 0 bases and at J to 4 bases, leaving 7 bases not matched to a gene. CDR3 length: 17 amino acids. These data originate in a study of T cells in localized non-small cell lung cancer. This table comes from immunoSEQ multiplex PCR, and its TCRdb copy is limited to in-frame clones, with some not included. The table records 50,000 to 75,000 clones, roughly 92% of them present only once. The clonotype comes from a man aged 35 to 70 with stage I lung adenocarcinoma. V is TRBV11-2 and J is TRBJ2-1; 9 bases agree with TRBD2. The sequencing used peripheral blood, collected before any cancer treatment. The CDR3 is CASSLDPSGRPYNEQFF. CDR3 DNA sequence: TGTGCCAGCAGCTTAGACCCGAGCGGGAGGCCTTACAATGAGCAGTTCTTC.